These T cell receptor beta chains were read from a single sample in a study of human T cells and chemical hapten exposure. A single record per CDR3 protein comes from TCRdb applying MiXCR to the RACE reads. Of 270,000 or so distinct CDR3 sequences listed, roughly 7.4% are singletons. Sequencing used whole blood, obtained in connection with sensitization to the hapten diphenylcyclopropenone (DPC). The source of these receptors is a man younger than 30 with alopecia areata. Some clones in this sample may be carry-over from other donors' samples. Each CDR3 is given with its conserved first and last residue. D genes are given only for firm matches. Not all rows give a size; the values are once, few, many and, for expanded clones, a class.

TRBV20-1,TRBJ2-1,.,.,TGCAGTGCTAGAGATCCATTGAGCTCCTACAATGAGCAGTTCTTC,CSARDPLSSYNEQFF
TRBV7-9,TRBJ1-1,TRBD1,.,TGTGCCAGCAGCTTAAATCTTCGTGGGACAGGGGGTTCGAGGACCCCGAACACTGAAGCTTTCTTT,CASSLNLRGTGGSRTPNTEAFF
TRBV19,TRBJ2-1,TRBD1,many,TGTGCCAGTAGTCCCTCGGACAGGAGCAACAATGAGCAGTTCTTC,CASSPSDRSNNEQFF
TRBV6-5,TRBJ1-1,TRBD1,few,TGTGCCAGCAGTTACACGACAGGGCCTGAAGCTTTCTTT,CASSYTTGPEAFF
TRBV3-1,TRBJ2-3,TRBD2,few,TGTGCCAGCAGCCAATCGCGGGGGGGCCGATATTTT,CASSQSRGGRYF
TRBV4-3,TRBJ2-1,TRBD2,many,TGCGCCAGCAGCCAAGATCGTACTAGCGGATACAATGAGCAGTTCTTC,CASSQDRTSGYNEQFF
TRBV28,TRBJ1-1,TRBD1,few,TGTGCCACCCGACAGGGGGGGAACACTGAAGCTTTCTTT,CATRQGGNTEAFF
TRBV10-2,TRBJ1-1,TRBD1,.,TGCGCCAGCAGTGGACGGGACAGCCACACTGAAGCTTTCTTT,CASSGRDSHTEAFF
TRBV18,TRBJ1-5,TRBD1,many,TGTGCCAGCTCACTAGACAGGGTCAATCAGCCCCAGCATTTT,CASSLDRVNQPQHF
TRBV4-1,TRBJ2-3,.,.,TGCGCCAGCAGCCCGGGATTAGTCAGAGATACGCAGTATTTT,CASSPGLVRDTQYF
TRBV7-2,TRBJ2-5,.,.,TGTGCCAGCAGCTTATTTGGGGAATGGGAGACCCAGTACTTC,CASSLFGEWETQYF
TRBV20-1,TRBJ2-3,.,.,TGCAGTGTCAAGCCGGGACGGAGCACAGATACGCAGTATTTT,CSVKPGRSTDTQYF
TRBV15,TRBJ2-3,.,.,TGTGCCACCAGCAGAGATCGAGGGGATACGCAGTATTTT,CATSRDRGDTQYF
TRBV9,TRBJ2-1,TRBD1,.,TGTGCCAGCAGCCCGAGGGGACAGTTCGACAATGAGCAGTTCTTC,CASSPRGQFDNEQFF
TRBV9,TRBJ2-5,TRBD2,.,TGTGCCAGCAGCCCCAGCGGGGAGGACCAAGAGACCCAGTACTTC,CASSPSGEDQETQYF
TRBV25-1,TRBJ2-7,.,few,TGTGCCAGCAGTGACCTTGAGGGTTACGAGCAGTACTTC,CASSDLEGYEQYF
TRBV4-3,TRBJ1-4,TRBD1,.,TGCGCCAGCAGCCGAGTTCAGGACAGGGAAAAACTGTTTTTT,CASSRVQDREKLFF
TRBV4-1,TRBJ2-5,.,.,TGCGCCAGCAGCCAATTGGTGTCGGTCCAAGAGACCCAGTACTTC,CASSQLVSVQETQYF
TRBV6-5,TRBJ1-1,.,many,TGTGCCAGCAGTCTTGGTCCCTTTTTTAGGAGTAACACTGAAGCTTTCTTT,CASSLGPFFRSNTEAFF
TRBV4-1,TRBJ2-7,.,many,TGCGCCAGCAGCCAAGATCAGGGCCCCAGGCGCGAGCAGTACTTC,CASSQDQGPRREQYF
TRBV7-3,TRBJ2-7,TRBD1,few,TGTGCCAGCAGCTTAGCGGGGACAGGGGCCTACGAGCAGTACTTC,CASSLAGTGAYEQYF
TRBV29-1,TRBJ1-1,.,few,TGCAGCGTAGTCCCCGGGAACGAAGCTTTCTTT,CSVVPGNEAFF
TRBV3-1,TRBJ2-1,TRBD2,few,TGTGCCAGCAGCCCTATACTAGCGGGGGCTGAGCAGTTCTTC,CASSPILAGAEQFF
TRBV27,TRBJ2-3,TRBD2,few,TGTGCCAGCAGTTTTACTAGCGGGGGGGCCGGAGATACGCAGTATTTT,CASSFTSGGAGDTQYF
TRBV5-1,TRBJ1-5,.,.,TGCGCCAGCAGCCTGAGGGGGGCCGACAATCAGCCCCAGCATTTT,CASSLRGADNQPQHF
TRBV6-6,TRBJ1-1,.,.,TGTGCCAGCAGTTACTCGACCGCTTTTGGCACTGAAGCTTTCTTT,CASSYSTAFGTEAFF
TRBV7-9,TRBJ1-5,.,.,TGTGCCAGCAGCTTATCAGGGGCTCATCAGCCCCAGCATTTT,CASSLSGAHQPQHF
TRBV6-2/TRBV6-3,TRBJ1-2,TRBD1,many,TGTGCCAGCAGTTATCCCGCCGGACAGGGGTTTTTGGACTACACCTTC,CASSYPAGQGFLDYTF
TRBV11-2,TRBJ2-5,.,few,.,CASSSGTRFLETQYF
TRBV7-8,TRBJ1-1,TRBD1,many,TGTGCCAGCAGTCTTACTCGGACAGGGAAGACTGAAGCTTTCTTT,CASSLTRTGKTEAFF
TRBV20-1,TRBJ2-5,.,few,TGCAGTGCTACCTCCGCCCCCGGGACTCACCAAGAGACCCAGTACTTC,CSATSAPGTHQETQYF
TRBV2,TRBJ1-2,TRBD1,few,TGTGCCAGCAGGGATAGGACAGGGGGCGCCTATGGCTACACCTTC,CASRDRTGGAYGYTF
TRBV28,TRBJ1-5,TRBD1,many,TGTGCCAGCCGAACTCAAGACAGGGACAATCAGCCCCAGCATTTT,CASRTQDRDNQPQHF
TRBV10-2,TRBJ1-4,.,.,TGCGCCAGCGGCGGGATTGCAACTAATGAAAAACTGTTTTTT,CASGGIATNEKLFF
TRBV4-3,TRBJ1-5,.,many,TGCGCCAGCAGCCAAGACTTCCGCCGGCCCCAGCATTTT,CASSQDFRRPQHF
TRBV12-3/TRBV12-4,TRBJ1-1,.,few,TGTGCCAGCAGTTTAATTTTCGGGCAGAACACTGAAGCTTTCTTT,CASSLIFGQNTEAFF
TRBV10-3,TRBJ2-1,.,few,TGTGCCATCAGTGGTAGCGGTCGGGCCAACAATGAGCAGTTCTTC,CAISGSGRANNEQFF
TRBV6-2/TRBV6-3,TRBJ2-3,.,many,TGTGCCAGCAGTTTTCCCGATACGCAGTATTTT,CASSFPDTQYF
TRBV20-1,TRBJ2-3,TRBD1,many,TGCAGTGCTAGATCGACAGGGGACCCAGATACGCAGTATTTT,CSARSTGDPDTQYF
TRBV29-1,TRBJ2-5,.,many,TGCAGCCTTACCCGCGGGGCCCAAGAGACCCAGTACTTC,CSLTRGAQETQYF
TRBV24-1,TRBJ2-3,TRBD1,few,TGTGCCACCAGTGATATCCGGACAGGCTCCGATACGCAGTATTTT,CATSDIRTGSDTQYF
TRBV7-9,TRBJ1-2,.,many,TGTGCCAGCAGCAACAGGGATGGCTACACCTTC,CASSNRDGYTF
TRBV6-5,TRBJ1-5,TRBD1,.,TGTGCCAGCAGTTACTCGCCCACAGGGGGCGGGAATCAGCCCCAGCATTTT,CASSYSPTGGGNQPQHF
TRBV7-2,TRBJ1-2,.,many,TGTGCCAGCAGCTTATTGCAGGGGCAGGGCTACACCTTC,CASSLLQGQGYTF
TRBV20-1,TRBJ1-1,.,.,TGCAGCCCCGGACACTCGAACACTGAAGCTTTCTTT,CSPGHSNTEAFF